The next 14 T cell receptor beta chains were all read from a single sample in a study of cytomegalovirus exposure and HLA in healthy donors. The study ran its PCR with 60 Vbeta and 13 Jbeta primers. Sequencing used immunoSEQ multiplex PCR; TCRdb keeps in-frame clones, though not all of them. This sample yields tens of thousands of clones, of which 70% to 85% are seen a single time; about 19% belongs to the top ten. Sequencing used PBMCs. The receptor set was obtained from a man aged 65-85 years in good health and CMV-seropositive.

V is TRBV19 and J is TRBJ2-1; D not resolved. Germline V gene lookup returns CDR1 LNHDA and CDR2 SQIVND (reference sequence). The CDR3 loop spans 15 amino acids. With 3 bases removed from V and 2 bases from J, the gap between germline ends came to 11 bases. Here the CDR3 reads CASSMAGLAYNEQFF. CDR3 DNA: TGTGCCAGTAGTATGGCCGGGTTAGCCTACAATGAGCAGTTCTTC.

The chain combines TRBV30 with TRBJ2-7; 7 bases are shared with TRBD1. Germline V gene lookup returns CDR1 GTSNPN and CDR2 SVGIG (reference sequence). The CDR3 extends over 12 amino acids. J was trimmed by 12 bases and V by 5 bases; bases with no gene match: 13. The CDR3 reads CAWSGQPGPRYF. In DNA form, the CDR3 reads TGTGCCTGGTCGGGACAGCCCGGACCTCGGTACTTC.

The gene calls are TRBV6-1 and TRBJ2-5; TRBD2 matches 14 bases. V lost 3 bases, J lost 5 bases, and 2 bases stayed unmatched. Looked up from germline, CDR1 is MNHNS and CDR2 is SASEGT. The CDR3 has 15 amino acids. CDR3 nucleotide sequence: TGTGCCAGCAGTGACTGGACTAGCGGGGGGGAGACCCAGTACTTC. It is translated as CASSDWTSGGETQYF.

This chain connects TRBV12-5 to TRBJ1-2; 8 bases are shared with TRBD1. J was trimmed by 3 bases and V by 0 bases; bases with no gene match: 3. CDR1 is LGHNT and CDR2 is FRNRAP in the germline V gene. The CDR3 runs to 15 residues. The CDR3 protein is CASGLVDRAYYGYTF. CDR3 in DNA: TGTGCTAGTGGTTTGGTGGACAGGGCTTACTATGGCTACACCTTC. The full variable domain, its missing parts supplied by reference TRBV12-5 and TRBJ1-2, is DARVTQTPRHKVTEMGQEVTMRCQPILGHNTVFWYRQTMMQGLELLAYFRNRAPLDDSGMPKDRFSAEMPDATLATLKIQPSEPRDSAVYFCASGLVDRAYYGYTFGSGTRLTVV.

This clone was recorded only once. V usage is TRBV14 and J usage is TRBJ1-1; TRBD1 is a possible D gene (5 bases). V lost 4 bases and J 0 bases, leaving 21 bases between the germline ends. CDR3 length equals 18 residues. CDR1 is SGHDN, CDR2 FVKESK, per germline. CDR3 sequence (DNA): TGTGCCAGCAGCCTCTCCGCGGGGGGATGGGGTATGAACACTGAAGCTTTCTTT. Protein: CASSLSAGGWGMNTEAFF.

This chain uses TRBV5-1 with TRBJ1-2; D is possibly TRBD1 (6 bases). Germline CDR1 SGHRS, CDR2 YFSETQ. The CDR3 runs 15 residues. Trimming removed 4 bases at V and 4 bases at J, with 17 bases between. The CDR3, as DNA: TGCGCCAGCAGCCCGGATGGGGGCGGCGGCTATGGCTACACCTTC. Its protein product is CASSPDGGGGYGYTF.

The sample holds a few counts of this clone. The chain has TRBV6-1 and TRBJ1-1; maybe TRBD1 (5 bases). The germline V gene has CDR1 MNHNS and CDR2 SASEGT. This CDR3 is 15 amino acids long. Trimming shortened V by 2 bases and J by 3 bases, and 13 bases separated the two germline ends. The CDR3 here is CASSETLGRDTEAFF. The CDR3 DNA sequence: TGTGCCAGCAGTGAAACCCTAGGCAGGGACACTGAAGCTTTCTTT.

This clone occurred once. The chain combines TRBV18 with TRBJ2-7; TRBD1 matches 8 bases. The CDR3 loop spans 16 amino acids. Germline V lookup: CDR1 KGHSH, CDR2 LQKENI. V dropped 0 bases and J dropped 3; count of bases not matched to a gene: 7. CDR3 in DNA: TGTGCCAGCTCACCACCTTCAGGACAGGGAGACTACGAGCAGTACTTC. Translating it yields CASSPPSGQGDYEQYF.

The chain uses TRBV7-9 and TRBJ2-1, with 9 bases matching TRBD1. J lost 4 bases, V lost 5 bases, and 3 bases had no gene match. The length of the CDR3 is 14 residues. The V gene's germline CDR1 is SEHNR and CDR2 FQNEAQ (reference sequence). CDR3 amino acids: CASSRQGDYNEQFF. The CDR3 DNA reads TGTGCCAGCAGCCGACAGGGGGATTACAATGAGCAGTTCTTC.

CDR3 nucleotides: TGTGCCAGCAGTGCAACACAGGGCTCCTACGAGCAGTACTTC. As protein: CASSATQGSYEQYF. This sequence joins TRBV2 and TRBJ2-7; D may be TRBD1 (6 bases). The germline V gene has CDR1 SNHLY and CDR2 FYNNEI. This CDR3 is built from 14 residues. V lost 4 bases and J lost 0, with 10 bases in between.

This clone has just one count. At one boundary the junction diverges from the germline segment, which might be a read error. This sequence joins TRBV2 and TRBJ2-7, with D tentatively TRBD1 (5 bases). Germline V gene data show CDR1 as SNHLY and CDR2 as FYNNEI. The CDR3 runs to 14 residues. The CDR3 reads CASSALKGSGVFLF. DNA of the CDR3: TGTGCCAGCAGTGCCCTAAAGGGGTCTGGGGTATTCCTGTTC. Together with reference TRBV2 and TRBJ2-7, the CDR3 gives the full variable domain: EPEVTQTPSHQVTQMGQEVILRCVPISNHLYFYWYRQILGQKVEFLVSFYNNEISEKSEIFDDQFSVERPDGSNFTLKIRSTKLEDSAMYFCASSALKGSGVFLFGPGTRLTVT.

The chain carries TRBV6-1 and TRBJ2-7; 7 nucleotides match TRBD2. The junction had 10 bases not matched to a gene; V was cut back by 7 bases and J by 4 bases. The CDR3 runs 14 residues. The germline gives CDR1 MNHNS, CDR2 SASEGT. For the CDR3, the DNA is TGTGCCAGCATGGTGGGCGGGAGTGGATACGAGCAGTACTTC. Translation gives CASMVGGSGYEQYF.

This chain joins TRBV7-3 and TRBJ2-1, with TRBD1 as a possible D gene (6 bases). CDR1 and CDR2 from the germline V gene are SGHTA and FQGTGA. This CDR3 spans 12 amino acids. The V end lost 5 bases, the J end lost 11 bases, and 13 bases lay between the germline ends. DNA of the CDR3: TGTGCCAGCAGCCGAGACAGGACCCAGCAGTTCTTC. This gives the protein CASSRDRTQQFF.

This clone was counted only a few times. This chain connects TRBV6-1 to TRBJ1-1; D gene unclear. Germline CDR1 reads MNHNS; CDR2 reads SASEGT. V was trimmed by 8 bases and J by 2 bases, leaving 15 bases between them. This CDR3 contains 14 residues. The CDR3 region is CASCEWAVNTEAFF. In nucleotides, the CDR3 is TGTGCCAGCTGCGAGTGGGCAGTCAACACTGAAGCTTTCTTT.